The 17 T cell receptor beta chains presented below share a single source sample, sequenced in a study of cytomegalovirus exposure and HLA in healthy donors. PCR primers comprised 60 Vbeta and 13 Jbeta primers. The data were produced by immunoSEQ multiplex PCR, yet TCRdb's version contains in-frame clones alone and is incomplete. The sample includes approximately 100,000 clones, about 78% of them seen just once. Sequenced: PBMCs. The source of these receptors is a woman between 40 and 55 years old in good health and CMV-seropositive.

The J gene is TRBJ1-5, the V gene TRBV4-1, with D possibly matching TRBD1 (6 bases). V lost 2 bases to trimming and J lost 2 bases, with 10 bases between them. This CDR3 region has 15 residues. Germline V lookup: CDR1 MGHRA, CDR2 YSYEKL. CDR3 residues: CASSQQGLGNQPQHF. The CDR3 coding sequence is TGCGCCAGCAGCCAACAGGGGCTTGGCAATCAGCCCCAGCATTTT.

The chain couples TRBV9 to TRBJ1-2; 8 nucleotides align to TRBD1. Germline CDR1 SGDLS, CDR2 YYNGEE. Trimming took 1 base from V and 6 from J; bases not matched to a gene: 8. There are 15 residues in the CDR3. The CDR3 sequence is CASSVSVDRVDGYTF. In DNA form, the CDR3 reads TGTGCCAGCAGCGTAAGCGTGGACAGGGTAGATGGCTACACCTTC.

The chain carries TRBV7-2 and TRBJ2-4, with a weak D call TRBD2 (5 bases). V lost 3 bases, J lost 9 bases, and 9 bases lay in between. The length of the CDR3 is 12 residues. CDR1 is SGHTA and CDR2 is FQGNSA in the germline V gene. The CDR3, as DNA: TGTGCCAGCAGCTTCGACGGGGTCATTCAGTACTTC. Its translation: CASSFDGVIQYF.

The rearrangement joins TRBV4-1 to TRBJ1-2; maybe TRBD1 (6 bases). CDR3 length: 16 amino acids. Looked up from germline, CDR1 is MGHRA and CDR2 is YSYEKL. V lost 1 base, J lost 2 bases, and 14 bases lay in between. The CDR3 region has the DNA TGCGCCAGCAGCCAAGTCTGGGGGCCCGCCAACTATGGCTACACCTTC. This encodes CASSQVWGPANYGYTF.

This clone was observed once. V gene TRBV10-1 combines with J gene TRBJ2-3, with 7 bases aligning to TRBD2. The germline V gene encodes CDR1 WNHNN and CDR2 SYGVQD (reference sequence). V trimming: 3 bases; J trimming: 0 bases; junction bases outside the gene matches: 3. This CDR3 spans 15 amino acids. The CDR3 region is CASSDGGTSTDTQYF. CDR3 DNA: TGCGCCAGCAGTGACGGGGGGACTAGCACAGATACGCAGTATTTT.

CDR3 sequence (DNA): TGTGCCAGCTCACCCAAGGTCGGAGGGGGCGCTAACACCGGGGAGCTGTTTTTT. Encoded protein: CASSPKVGGGANTGELFF. The chain couples TRBV18 to TRBJ2-2; tentative D call: TRBD1 (7 bases). Trimming took off 3 bases at V and 2 bases at J, with 19 bases between the two ends. CDR3 size: 18 residues. The germline V gene encodes CDR1 KGHSH and CDR2 LQKENI.

This CDR3 is CASRRGTGELFF. In DNA, the CDR3 is TGTGCCAGCAGGAGGGGGACCGGGGAGCTGTTTTTT. The rearrangement uses TRBV2 and TRBJ2-2; possible D gene TRBD1, 6 bases. Trimming removed 6 bases at V and 5 bases at J, with 7 bases between. CDR1 is SNHLY, CDR2 FYNNEI, per germline. The CDR3 totals 12 residues. Looking up the rest from reference TRBV2 and TRBJ2-2 gives the full variable domain: EPEVTQTPSHQVTQMGQEVILRCVPISNHLYFYWYRQILGQKVEFLVSFYNNEISEKSEIFDDQFSVERPDGSNFTLKIRSTKLEDSAMYFCASRRGTGELFFGEGSRLTVL.

This clone was observed once. The genes are TRBV6-5 and TRBJ1-2, with D uncertain. V dropped 2 bases and J dropped 13 bases, with 11 bases sitting between them. Germline V gives CDR1 MNHEY, CDR2 SVGAGI. The CDR3 runs 11 residues. The CDR3 nucleotides are TGTGCCAGCAGTTACCGAGGGTTGCGCACCTTC. Translation: CASSYRGLRTF.

V gene TRBV2 combines with J gene TRBJ2-7, with a weak D call TRBD1 (6 bases). This CDR3 is 13 amino acids long. Trimming removed 5 bases at V and 5 bases at J, with 13 bases between. CDR1 SNHLY and CDR2 FYNNEI come from the germline V gene. As DNA, the CDR3 is TGTGCCAGCAGTAAAAACAGGGCTGACGAGCAGTACTTC. Its translation: CASSKNRADEQYF.

CDR3 sequence (DNA): TGCGCCTCCTCCATAGGGCGGGGGAGCACAGATACGCAGTATTTT. Residues: CASSIGRGSTDTQYF. The V gene is TRBV4-1, the J gene TRBJ2-3; TRBD2 matches 7 bases. This CDR3 is 15 amino acids long. Per the germline V gene, CDR1 is MGHRA and CDR2 is YSYEKL. V lost 11 bases to trimming and J lost 0 bases; unmatched junction nucleotides: 11.

This clone was counted ten times or more. This chain joins TRBV7-2 and TRBJ2-7; D perhaps matches TRBD2 (7 bases). Germline CDR1 is SGHTA and CDR2 is FQGNSA. The ends were cut back, 5 bases at V and 0 bases at J, with 23 bases in the middle. The CDR3 covers 18 residues. In nucleotides, the CDR3 is TGTGCCAGCAGCCACCCTGGACGGGGGGCCTACTTCTCCTACGAGCAGTACTTC. As protein: CASSHPGRGAYFSYEQYF. The entire variable domain, with the rest obtained from reference TRBV7-2 and TRBJ2-7, is as follows: GAGVSQSPSNKVTEKGKDVELRCDPISGHTALYWYRQSLGQGLEFLIYFQGNSAPDKSGLPSDRFSAERTGGSVSTLTIQRTQQEDSAVYLCASSHPGRGAYFSYEQYFGPGTRLTVT.

The chain is built from TRBV6-6 and TRBJ1-2; no firm D call. The CDR3 length is 13 residues. The V end was cut by 6 bases, the J end by 3 bases, with 11 bases between. Germline V gives CDR1 MNHNY, CDR2 SVGAGI (reference sequence). This CDR3 reads CASRPHKDYGYTF. The CDR3 DNA follows: TGTGCCAGCAGACCCCACAAAGACTATGGCTACACCTTC.

The J gene is TRBJ2-3, the V gene TRBV2, with TRBD1 matching 9 bases. This CDR3 region has 17 residues. CDR1 is SNHLY and CDR2 is FYNNEI in the germline V gene. With 6 bases clipped from V and 2 bases from J, the junction kept 12 bases outside the gene matches. As DNA, the CDR3 is TGTGCCAGCAGCCGGATTAGGGACAGGGAATACACAGATACGCAGTATTTT. Its translation is CASSRIRDREYTDTQYF.

The CDR3 DNA follows: TGTGCCAGCAGGGAAATAACTTGGACAGGTCAGTTCTACGAGCAGTACTTC. Protein: CASREITWTGQFYEQYF. The J gene is TRBJ2-7, the V gene TRBV2; TRBD1 agrees at 7 bases. J lost 3 bases, V lost 6 bases, and 17 bases had no gene match. CDR3 size: 17 residues. In germline, CDR1 is SNHLY, CDR2 FYNNEI.

V gene TRBV6-1 combines with J gene TRBJ1-3; D uncertain. The CDR3 consists of 13 residues. Looked up from germline, CDR1 is MNHNS and CDR2 is SASEGT. Trimming took 2 bases from V and 0 from J, leaving 2 bases between them. CDR3 DNA sequence: TGTGCCAGCAGTGAACACTCTGGAAACACCATATATTTT. Translated, it gives CASSEHSGNTIYF.

This clone is a singleton in its sample. The chain has TRBV9 and TRBJ1-2; TRBD1 aligns across 7 bases. Germline lookup yields CDR1 SGDLS and CDR2 YYNGEE. This CDR3 is built from 16 residues. V dropped 0 bases and J dropped 5; count of bases not matched to a gene: 10. In nucleotides, the CDR3 is TGTGCCAGCAGCGTAGGCGGCGAACAGGGGAGGTATGGCTACACCTTC. Translating it yields CASSVGGEQGRYGYTF.

This clone was found once. V is TRBV7-6 and J is TRBJ2-5; D is unresolved. This CDR3 is 12 amino acids long. Deletions cut 5 bases from V and 4 bases from J, with 8 bases between. The V gene's germline CDR1 is SGHVS and CDR2 FNYEAQ. CDR3 nucleotide sequence: TGTGCCAGCAGCCATCTGGCAGAGACCCAGTACTTC. It specifies CASSHLAETQYF.